These T cell receptor beta chains were read from a single sample in a study of beta chain features in type 1 diabetes. Libraries were prepared by immunoSEQ multiplex PCR; TCRdb keeps only in-frame clonotypes and omits some of them. Counted here are hundreds of thousands of clones, 13% occurring once; the ten biggest clones make up approximately 0.021%. The sequencing sample was made of naive CD4+ T cells from blood. These receptors originate from a man younger than 35 with type 1 diabetes. CDR3s include the opening cysteine and the closing phenylalanine or tryptophan. A D gene is named only where the DNA matches it firmly. Clone sizes are given selectively: once, few, many, or a class where the clone is expanded.

d_call,j_call,v_call,clone_size,cdr3_nt,cdr3_aa
TRBD1,TRBJ1-5,TRBV6-6,.,TGTGCCAGCAGTCCCCGGGACAGGGGCGACAATCAGCCCCAGCATTTT,CASSPRDRGDNQPQHF
.,TRBJ2-4,TRBV6-1,few,TGTGCCAGCAGTGGTGCGGCCAAAAACATTCAGTACTTC,CASSGAAKNIQYF
.,TRBJ2-6,TRBV6-6,once,TGTGCCAGCCAGCTTTTAGGGTCTGGGGCCAACGTCCTGACTTTC,CASQLLGSGANVLTF
.,TRBJ2-5,TRBV18,.,TGTGCCAGCTCGCCGACAGGTCAAGAGACCCAGTACTTC,CASSPTGQETQYF
TRBD1,TRBJ2-1,TRBV28,.,TGTGCCAGCAGCAGACAGGGGAATGAGCAGTTCTTC,CASSRQGNEQFF
TRBD1,TRBJ2-7,TRBV18,.,TGTGCCAGCTCCCGGACAGGGGACTACGAGCAGTACTTC,CASSRTGDYEQYF
.,TRBJ1-2,TRBV19,few,TGTGCCAGTAGTAAGGCAGGCCCCAACTATGGCTACACCTTC,CASSKAGPNYGYTF
TRBD1,TRBJ1-4,TRBV10-3,.,TGTGCCATCAGTAGTCAGGGGGACAGCCTTGAAAAACTGTTTTTT,CAISSQGDSLEKLFF
.,TRBJ1-1,TRBV29-1,few,TGCAGCGTTGACAGGCCGAACACTGAAGCTTTCTTT,CSVDRPNTEAFF
TRBD1,TRBJ1-2,TRBV4-1,.,TGCGCCAGCAGCCTAGACCAAGGGACAGGGGTGTATGGCTACACCTTC,CASSLDQGTGVYGYTF